This T cell receptor beta chain derives from a study of Graves' ophthalmopathy and Graves' hyperthyroidism. Study information: Specimen type is peripheral blood, obtained at initial diagnosis before any treatment.

Trimming took off 7 bases at V and 1 base at J, with 11 bases between the two ends. The CDR3 is 13 residues long. CDR1 and CDR2 (germline): SNHLY, FYNNEI. Amplification targeted the TCR beta CDR3 regions, with RNA transcripts as the source material. HTBI primers were employed in first-round RT-PCR, then a second-round multiplex PCR followed. TCRdb ran MiXCR on the multiplex PCR reads and lists one entry per CDR3 protein. This sample has approximately 640,000 distinct CDR3 sequences, with about 41% found just once. This clonotype was counted ten times or more. All donors with ophthalmopathy were recorded as having moderate-to-severe activity, CAS ≥3, NOSPECS ≥4 and a duration under 3 months.

This sequence originates from an adult man with Graves' ophthalmopathy. The rearrangement uses TRBV2 and TRBJ2-7; D is undetermined. The sequenced sample was peripheral blood. This CDR3 reads CASNLGGSYEQYF. CDR3 nucleotides: TGTGCCAGCAACCTCGGTGGTTCCTACGAGCAGTACTTC.